The rows below give T cell receptor beta chains drawn from one sample of a study of T cells in pancreatic ductal adenocarcinoma. The assay was immunoSEQ multiplex PCR, and TCRdb's table has in-frame clones only and misses some. The repertoire consists of over 8,500 clones, with over 55% occurring once and the leading ten covering approximately 30%. The sample consisted of pancreatic tumor tissue. The receptors here all came from a human donor with pancreatic ductal adenocarcinoma. CDR3s include the opening cysteine and the closing phenylalanine or tryptophan. D genes are given only for firm matches. Not all rows give a size; the values are once, few, many and, for expanded clones, a class.

j_call clone_size d_call v_call cdr3_nt cdr3_aa
TRBJ2-3 - - TRBV10-2 TGCGCCAGCAGTGAGTCGTACAGGGTATCCGATACGCAGTATTTT CASSESYRVSDTQYF
TRBJ2-3 once - TRBV5-4 TGTGCCAGCAGCTCAAACACAGATACGCAGTATTTT CASSSNTDTQYF
TRBJ2-4 - - TRBV11-2 TGTGCCAGCAGCTTAGGCAGGGAAGGTTCAGCCAAAAACATTCAGTACTTC CASSLGREGSAKNIQYF
TRBJ2-1 - TRBD1 TRBV5-6 TGTGCCAGCAGCGCCATAGGACAGGGAAACAATGAGCAGTTCTTC CASSAIGQGNNEQFF
TRBJ2-2 few - TRBV25-1 TGTGCCAGCGCCCAGTCGCGGACCGGGGAGCTGTTTTTT CASAQSRTGELFF
TRBJ2-7 - TRBD1 TRBV18 TGTGCCAGCTCACCGTCGTATACAGGGGGGACTCCCTACGAGCAGTACTTC CASSPSYTGGTPYEQYF
TRBJ2-2 few TRBD2 TRBV9 TGTGCCAGCAGCGTAGGGCTAGCGGGTGCGACCGGGGAGCTGTTTTTT CASSVGLAGATGELFF
TRBJ2-3 - - TRBV11-2 TGTGCCAGCAGCCGAACTCCCCAGGTCGTAACGCAGTATTTT CASSRTPQVVTQYF
TRBJ2-7 - TRBD2 TRBV7-6 TGTGCCAGCAGCTTATCGCGGGAGGGCACTGGGGAGCAGTACTTC CASSLSREGTGEQYF
TRBJ1-1 few - TRBV23-1 TGCGCCAGCAGTCTATCTGGGGTGAACACTGAAGCTTTCTTT CASSLSGVNTEAFF